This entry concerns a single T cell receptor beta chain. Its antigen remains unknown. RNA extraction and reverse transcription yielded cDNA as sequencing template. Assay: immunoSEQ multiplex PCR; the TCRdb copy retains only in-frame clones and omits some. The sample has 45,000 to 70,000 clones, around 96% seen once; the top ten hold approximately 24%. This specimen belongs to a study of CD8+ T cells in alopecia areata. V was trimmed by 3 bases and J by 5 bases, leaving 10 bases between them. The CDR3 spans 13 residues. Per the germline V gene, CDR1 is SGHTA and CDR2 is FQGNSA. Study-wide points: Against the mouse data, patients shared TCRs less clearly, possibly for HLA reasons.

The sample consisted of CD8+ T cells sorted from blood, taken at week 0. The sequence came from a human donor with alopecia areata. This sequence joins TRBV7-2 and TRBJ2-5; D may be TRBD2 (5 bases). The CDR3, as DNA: TGTGCCAGCAGCTTGGGCCGCGGGGAGACCCAGTACTTC. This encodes CASSLGRGETQYF.